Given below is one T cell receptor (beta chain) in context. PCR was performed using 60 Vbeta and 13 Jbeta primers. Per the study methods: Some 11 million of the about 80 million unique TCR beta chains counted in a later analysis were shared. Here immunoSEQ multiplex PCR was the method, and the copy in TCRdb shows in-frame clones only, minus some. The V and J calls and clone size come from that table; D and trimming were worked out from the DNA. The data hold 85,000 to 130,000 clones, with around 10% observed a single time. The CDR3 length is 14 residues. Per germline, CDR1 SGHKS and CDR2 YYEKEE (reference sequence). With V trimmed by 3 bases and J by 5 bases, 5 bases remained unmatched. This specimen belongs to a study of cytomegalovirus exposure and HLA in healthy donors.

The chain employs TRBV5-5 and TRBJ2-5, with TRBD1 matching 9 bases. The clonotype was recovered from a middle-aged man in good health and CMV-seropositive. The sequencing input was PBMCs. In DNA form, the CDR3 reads TGTGCCAGCAGCTCCGACAGGGGGGAGGAGACCCAGTACTTC. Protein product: CASSSDRGEETQYF.